A single sample gave rise to the 32 T cell receptor beta chains below, sequenced in a study of T-cell reconstitution after alpha-beta-depleted transplantation in children. Unique molecular identifiers were incorporated when the TCRbeta library was constructed. TCRdb analysed the PCR reads with MiXCR anew, one entry per CDR3 protein. The sample includes about 300,000 distinct CDR3 sequences, roughly a tenth of them seen just once. Sequencing was performed on PBMCs, taken before TCRalphabeta/CD19-depleted stem cell transplant. The receptor set was obtained from a boy younger than two with acute myeloid leukemia, due to receive a stem cell transplant.

The V and J genes are TRBV4-3 and TRBJ2-7; weak D call: TRBD2 (6 bases). Deletions cut 5 bases from V and 3 bases from J, with 20 bases between. Germline V gene data show CDR1 as LGHNA and CDR2 as YSLEER. This CDR3 has 16 residues. CDR3 nucleotide sequence: TGCGCCAGCAGCTCGCTAGGGACTTCCCCCTTCTACGAGCAGTACTTC. Amino acid sequence: CASSSLGTSPFYEQYF.

This clonotype was seen repeatedly, ten times or more. V is TRBV2 and J is TRBJ2-1; 7 bases agree with TRBD2. The junction had 9 bases not matched to a gene; V was cut back by 6 bases and J by 7 bases. This CDR3 spans 14 amino acids. Looked up from germline, CDR1 is SNHLY and CDR2 is FYNNEI. CDR3 DNA: TGTGCCAGCAGACCTGGACTAGGTCTGAATGAGCAGTTCTTC. Its translation: CASRPGLGLNEQFF.

This clonotype was counted at least ten times. This chain links TRBV10-3 with TRBJ1-5; D remains unclear. V lost 9 bases and J lost 0, with 9 bases in between. In germline, CDR1 is ENHRY, CDR2 SYGVKD. The CDR3 is made up of 13 amino acids. The CDR3 loop reads CAIGPYSNQPQHF. CDR3 nucleotides: TGTGCCATTGGGCCCTATAGCAATCAGCCCCAGCATTTT.

This chain joins TRBV28 and TRBJ2-7; 8 positions match TRBD1. Germline V gene lookup returns CDR1 MDHEN and CDR2 SYDVKM. V shed 6 bases, J shed 0 bases, and the junction held 22 bases outside the gene matches. The CDR3 runs to 20 residues. The CDR3 loop is CASRPQSSLWWDRISYEQYF. Here the CDR3 DNA reads TGTGCCAGCAGACCTCAATCTTCCCTTTGGTGGGACAGGATCTCCTACGAGCAGTACTTC.

Comments on this clonotype: A single base separates this from a much larger clone, so it may be a read error. CDR3 coding DNA: TGTGCCAGCCGGCTGCAGGACACCTCCTACGAGCAGTACTTC. Its translation: CASRLQDTSYEQYF. The chain employs TRBV7-9 and TRBJ2-7; weak D call: TRBD1 (5 bases). CDR1 and CDR2 (germline): SEHNR, FQNEAQ (reference sequence). V was pared by 8 bases and J by 0 bases, with 14 bases between. CDR3 length: 14 residues.

This clonotype came up a few times. This chain links TRBV18 with TRBJ2-5, with 8 positions matching TRBD2. Germline lookup yields CDR1 KGHSH and CDR2 LQKENI. The CDR3 is 15 amino acids. Trimming at V came to 4 bases and at J to 2 bases, leaving 6 bases not matched to a gene. The CDR3 spells CASSRSGTRQETQYF. CDR3 bases: TGTGCCAGCTCACGCTCCGGGACTAGGCAAGAGACCCAGTACTTC.

This clonotype was seen repeatedly, ten times or more. V gene TRBV4-2 combines with J gene TRBJ2-3, with TRBD2 matching over 11 bases. The V segment lost 4 bases and the J segment 2 bases; nucleotides outside the gene matches: 14. The CDR3 is 19 residues long. Germline V gene lookup returns CDR1 LGHNA and CDR2 YNFKEQ. The CDR3 loop is CASSRFLAGGLIDTDTQYF. CDR3 sequence (DNA): TGTGCCAGCAGCCGTTTCCTAGCGGGGGGACTAATCGACACAGATACGCAGTATTTT.

In this sample, this clonotype turned up many times. This chain links TRBV5-1 with TRBJ1-2; maybe TRBD1 (6 bases). This CDR3 spans 17 amino acids. Germline-derived CDR1 and CDR2 are SGHRS and YFSETQ. V gave up 3 bases and J gave up 0 bases, with 18 bases separating them. The CDR3 region has the DNA TGCGCCAGCAGCTGGATGATTACAGGGTCTCCTAACTATGGCTACACCTTC. The encoded protein is CASSWMITGSPNYGYTF.

This clonotype was seen ten or more times. The chain has TRBV4-3 and TRBJ1-3; 10 bases fit TRBD1. J gave up 2 bases and V 0 bases, and 4 bases lay outside the gene matches. The CDR3 totals 17 residues. From germline, CDR1 is LGHNA and CDR2 YSLEER. DNA of the CDR3: TGCGCCAGCAGCCAAGACAGGACAGGGGGTCCTGGAAACACCATATATTTT. Protein product: CASSQDRTGGPGNTIYF.

The rearrangement links TRBV20-1 to TRBJ2-7; D might be TRBD2 (6 bases). Per the germline V gene, CDR1 is DFQATT and CDR2 is SNEGSKA (reference sequence). V was shortened by 0 bases and J by 0 bases, with 18 bases between the two germline ends. CDR3 length: 17 residues. CDR3 residues: CSARDIVFGDSSYEQYF. In DNA form, the CDR3 reads TGCAGTGCTAGAGATATTGTATTTGGGGACTCCTCCTACGAGCAGTACTTC.

This clonotype was counted between two and nine times. This chain connects TRBV4-2 to TRBJ2-7; either TRBD1 or TRBD2 may fit D (5 bases each). The germline V gene has CDR1 LGHNA and CDR2 YNFKEQ. Trimming stripped 4 bases from V and 0 bases from J, with 13 bases between. The CDR3 is 15 amino acids. CDR3 in amino acids: CASSPRDVSSYEQYF. CDR3 in DNA: TGTGCCAGCAGCCCACGGGACGTAAGCTCCTACGAGCAGTACTTC.

V gene TRBV4-3 combines with J gene TRBJ2-2, with D tentatively TRBD2 (5 bases). From germline, CDR1 is LGHNA and CDR2 YSLEER. The CDR3 is 15 residues long. V was pared by 4 bases and J by 4 bases, with 13 bases between. CDR3 sequence reads: CASSLYSESTGELFF. In DNA form, the CDR3 reads TGCGCCAGCAGCCTATATAGCGAGAGCACCGGGGAGCTGTTTTTT.

The sample holds many counts of this clonotype. The rearrangement links TRBV5-1 to TRBJ1-1, with D possibly matching TRBD1 (6 bases). This CDR3 has 14 amino acids. CDR1 is SGHRS and CDR2 is YFSETQ in the germline V gene. V lost 2 bases and J 5 bases, leaving 13 bases between the germline ends. CDR3 DNA: TGCGCCAGCAGCTTAAAAACAGGGATAACTGAAGCTTTCTTT. Translated, it gives CASSLKTGITEAFF.

There are many counts of this clonotype. The genes are TRBV12-3 or TRBV12-4 and TRBJ2-1; 9 bases agree with TRBD2. Trimming removed 2 bases from V and 5 bases from J; junction bases left unmatched: 4. The CDR3 loop spans 15 amino acids. CDR3 sequence: CASSLFAGGNNEQFF. In nucleotides, the CDR3 is TGTGCCAGCAGTTTATTTGCGGGAGGGAACAATGAGCAGTTCTTC.

This chain joins TRBV7-6 and TRBJ2-7; 8 nucleotides align to TRBD1. CDR3 length: 16 amino acids. Trimming at V came to 2 bases and at J to 1 base, leaving 7 bases not matched to a gene. The V gene's germline CDR1 is SGHVS and CDR2 FNYEAQ. CDR3 sequence reads: CASSLSLGTGSYEQYF. CDR3 nucleotides: TGTGCCAGCAGCTTAAGTCTCGGGACAGGTTCCTACGAGCAGTACTTC. Filled out from reference TRBV7-6 and TRBJ2-7, the complete variable domain reads GAGVSQSPRYKVTKRGQDVALRCDPISGHVSLYWYRQALGQGPEFLTYFNYEAQQDKSGLPNDRFSAERPEGSISTLTIQRTEQRDSAMYRCASSLSLGTGSYEQYFGPGTRLTVT.

The chain has TRBV6-1 and TRBJ2-1; 13 nucleotides agree with TRBD2. The CDR3 is 15 amino acids. Germline assignment: CDR1 MNHNS and CDR2 SASEGT. V lost 6 bases, J lost 7 bases, and 6 bases stayed unmatched. The CDR3, as DNA: TGTGCCAGCAGATCGGGACTAGCGGGACGAAATGAGCAGTTCTTC. Residues: CASRSGLAGRNEQFF.

In its sample, this clonotype was seen many times. The rearrangement links TRBV6-5 to TRBJ2-4; tentative D call: TRBD1 (5 bases). The CDR3 is 14 residues long. Germline CDR1 reads MNHEY; CDR2 reads SVGAGI. Trimming shortened V by 4 bases and J by 8 bases, and 15 bases separated the two germline ends. CDR3 nucleotides: TGTGCCAGCAGTTCACCGACAGCTCCAGACATTCAGTACTTC. Encoded protein: CASSSPTAPDIQYF.

This clonotype has at least ten counts. This chain joins TRBV5-1 and TRBJ2-3, with 8 bases that match TRBD1. Germline CDR1 and CDR2: SGHRS and YFSETQ. J lost 2 bases, V lost 0 bases, and 8 bases had no gene match. The CDR3 length is 17 residues. The CDR3 spells CASSLGNRDRNTDTQYF. In nucleotides, the CDR3 is TGCGCCAGCAGCTTGGGGAACCGGGACAGGAACACAGATACGCAGTATTTT. The variable domain in full, completed from reference TRBV5-1 and TRBJ2-3, reads KAGVTQTPRYLIKTRGQQVTLSCSPISGHRSVSWYQQTPGQGLQFLFEYFSETQRNKGNFPGRFSGRQFSNSRSEMNVSTLELGDSALYLCASSLGNRDRNTDTQYFGPGTRLTVL.

This clonotype was detected many times. The chain carries TRBV9 and TRBJ1-2, with 7 bases aligning to TRBD1. CDR3 length: 15 residues. Germline loops: CDR1 SGDLS, CDR2 YYNGEE. The ends lost 2 bases at V and 8 bases at J; junction bases unmatched: 12. The CDR3 sequence is CASSVRGQEPRGYTF. The CDR3 DNA sequence: TGTGCCAGCAGCGTCCGAGGACAGGAGCCTCGGGGCTACACCTTC.

This clonotype has at least ten counts. The chain has TRBV12-3 or TRBV12-4 and TRBJ2-5; 7 positions agree with TRBD2. The CDR3 consists of 15 residues. V gave up 4 bases and J gave up 1 base; unmatched junction bases: 6. CDR3 in amino acids: CASSYIGLGQETQYF. The DNA of the CDR3 is TGTGCCAGCAGTTATATCGGACTAGGCCAAGAGACCCAGTACTTC.

This clonotype was seen ten or more times. The V and J genes are TRBV7-6 and TRBJ2-7, with TRBD1 identical over 10 bases. V lost 2 bases, J lost 9 bases, and 16 bases stayed unmatched. The germline gives CDR1 SGHVS, CDR2 FNYEAQ. The CDR3 is made up of 17 amino acids. For the CDR3, the DNA is TGTGCCAGCAGCTTACTACCCTCCGGGACAGGGGTCGGCATGCAGTACTTC. Translated: CASSLLPSGTGVGMQYF.

This chain uses TRBV10-2 with TRBJ2-7; a weak D match, TRBD1 (6 bases). With 4 bases removed from V and 2 bases from J, the gap between germline ends came to 15 bases. This CDR3 comprises 15 residues. Germline CDR1 and CDR2: WSHSY and SAAADI. The CDR3 region is CASSVLTGSPYEQYF. The CDR3 nucleotides are TGCGCCAGCAGTGTACTAACAGGGAGCCCCTACGAGCAGTACTTC.

V is TRBV12-3 or TRBV12-4 and J is TRBJ2-2; a weak D match, TRBD2 (5 bases). The CDR3 runs 19 residues. V lost 0 bases and J 2 bases, leaving 19 bases between the germline ends. CDR3 sequence (DNA): TGTGCCAGCAGTTTAGCCCGCGGCTGGACTTTTCTTAACACCGGGGAGCTGTTTTTT. It specifies CASSLARGWTFLNTGELFF.

The J gene is TRBJ2-5, the V gene TRBV4-3; 7 nucleotides match TRBD2. With V trimmed by 2 bases and J by 5 bases, 5 bases remained unmatched. The CDR3 spans 14 residues. Germline assignment: CDR1 LGHNA and CDR2 YSLEER. In DNA, the CDR3 is TGCGCCAGCAGCCAAAAGGGAGGGGATGAGACCCAGTACTTC. The encoded protein is CASSQKGGDETQYF.

This clonotype was picked up many times. The chain has TRBV6-5 and TRBJ1-1; possibly TRBD1 for D (5 bases). Germline V gives CDR1 MNHEY, CDR2 SVGAGI. Deletions cut 6 bases from V and 0 bases from J, with 11 bases between. The CDR3 length is 14 residues. Written as DNA, the CDR3 is TGTGCCAGCAGCCACAGGAACCTGAACACTGAAGCTTTCTTT. Translation gives CASSHRNLNTEAFF.

The chain uses TRBV14 and TRBJ2-7, with 7 bases lining up with TRBD2. With 1 base clipped from V and 2 bases from J, the junction kept 8 bases outside the gene matches. The CDR3 loop spans 16 amino acids. CDR1 and CDR2 (germline): SGHDN, FVKESK. CDR3 protein: CASSQAGRGTAYEQYF. CDR3 DNA sequence: TGTGCCAGCAGCCAAGCTGGGCGGGGGACCGCCTACGAGCAGTACTTC.

On this clonotype: A clone one base away is much larger, so this may be a read error. V usage is TRBV12-3 or TRBV12-4 and J usage is TRBJ2-5; 11 bases are shared with TRBD1. The CDR3 is made up of 14 amino acids. The CDR3 sequence is CASRGTGGEEPQYF. DNA of the CDR3: TGTGCCAGCAGAGGGACAGGGGGTGAAGAGCCCCAGTACTTC.

The chain uses TRBV5-1 and TRBJ1-5; D is unresolved. Trimming removed 4 bases at V and 3 bases at J, with 14 bases between. Looked up from germline, CDR1 is SGHRS and CDR2 is YFSETQ. This CDR3 is 15 amino acids long. CDR3 residues: CASSMGLSPNQPQHF. For the CDR3, the DNA is TGCGCCAGCAGCATGGGCCTCTCCCCCAATCAGCCCCAGCATTTT.

The chain uses TRBV11-3 and TRBJ2-1, with D possibly TRBD2 on 6 matching bases. The germline V gene encodes CDR1 SGHNT and CDR2 YENEEA. The V gene lost 6 bases and the J gene lost 2 bases, with 14 bases spanning the gap. This CDR3 comprises 15 residues. In nucleotides, the CDR3 is TGTGCCAGCAGTCAGTGGGGGGTAACCTACAATGAGCAGTTCTTC. This encodes CASSQWGVTYNEQFF.

There are many counts of this clonotype. V and J are TRBV6-2 or TRBV6-3 and TRBJ2-2; D might be TRBD1 (6 bases). In germline, CDR1 is MNHEY, CDR2 SVGEGT. The CDR3 consists of 16 residues. Deletions cut 0 bases from V and 4 bases from J, with 12 bases between. CDR3 sequence (DNA): TGTGCCAGCAGTTACTCGTGGGGGCGGCGCACCGGGGAGCTGTTTTTT. Residues: CASSYSWGRRTGELFF.

There are many counts of this clonotype. The chain recombines TRBV20-1 with TRBJ2-5; D is ambiguous. The CDR3 is 12 residues long. CDR1 and CDR2 from the germline V gene are DFQATT and SNEGSKA (reference sequence). Trimming took 0 bases from V and 5 from J, leaving 7 bases between them. The CDR3 is CSARDPQETQYF. The CDR3 nucleotides read TGCAGTGCTAGAGATCCCCAGGAGACCCAGTACTTC.

The chain has TRBV5-5 and TRBJ2-3; 11 nucleotides align to TRBD2. Germline CDR1 is SGHKS and CDR2 is YYEKEE (reference sequence). The CDR3 length is 17 residues. V lost 2 bases to trimming and J lost 0 bases; unmatched junction nucleotides: 5. The CDR3 loop reads CASSLLAGDPSTDTQYF. The CDR3 bases are TGTGCCAGCAGCTTACTAGCGGGGGACCCTAGCACAGATACGCAGTATTTT.